These 3 T cell receptor beta chains came from one sample sequenced in a study of human T cells and chemical hapten exposure. Sample time point: patch test 1, 2 weeks after DPC sensitization. Treatment noted: therapeutic diphenylcyclopropenone sensitization with weekly scalp DPC. TCRdb called the RACE reads again in MiXCR, with one record for every CDR3 protein. The sample contains some 81,000 distinct CDR3 sequences, about 6.8% of which appear only once. The sample here was whole blood, taken in connection with sensitization to the hapten diphenylcyclopropenone (DPC). These receptors originate from a woman under 40 with alopecia areata. Some clones in this sample may be carry-over from other donors' samples.

This clonotype was seen many times. This chain uses TRBV11-2 with TRBJ1-5; D is ambiguous. Trimming pared 4 bases from V and 2 bases from J, leaving 9 bases between. The germline V gene encodes CDR1 SGHAT and CDR2 FQNNGV. CDR3 length equals 14 residues. Here the CDR3 DNA reads TGTGCCAGCAGCTCTAGCGGGGGCAATCAGCCCCAGCATTTT. Amino acid sequence: CASSSSGGNQPQHF.

This clonotype was observed at least ten times. This chain joins TRBV6-5 and TRBJ2-7; TRBD1 agrees at 9 bases. The CDR3 extends over 15 amino acids. V lost 0 bases and J lost 2; bases outside the gene matches: 2. Per the germline V gene, CDR1 is MNHEY and CDR2 is SVGAGI. In DNA form, the CDR3 reads TGTGCCAGCAGTTACTCCGGGACAGGGACCTACGAGCAGTACTTC. This encodes CASSYSGTGTYEQYF.

This clonotype was seen ten or more times. CDR3 sequence reads: CASRVNRVRNSPLHF. The CDR3, as DNA: TGTGCCAGCAGAGTTAACAGGGTTCGGAATTCACCCCTCCACTTT. The rearrangement uses TRBV12-3 or TRBV12-4 and TRBJ1-6; a possible D gene is TRBD1 (6 bases). The length of the CDR3 is 15 residues. Trimming pared 6 bases from V and 7 bases from J, leaving 16 bases between.